This entry concerns a single TCR beta chain. Distinct nucleotide sequences in the sample also encode this CDR3. The data were obtained in a study of blood T cell repertoires in COVID-19. The overall study: Samples representing acute and convalescent COVID-19 were sourced from the United States, Italy and Spain. Nucleic acid was either cDNA or gDNA, and it came from T cells, B-cell-depleted T cells, or PBMCs.

This table comes from immunoSEQ multiplex PCR, and its TCRdb copy is limited to in-frame clones, with some not included. The data hold about 74,000 clones, with over 85% observed a single time. Trimming removed 4 bases from V and 1 base from J, with 7 bases in between. Germline CDR1 SGHTA, CDR2 FQGTGA. CDR3 length: 13 amino acids. The gene calls are TRBV7-3 and TRBJ1-1; D possibly corresponds to TRBD1 (5 bases). The source material was peripheral blood. The receptor was isolated from a man aged 50-60 years with acute or convalescent COVID-19. The CDR3 nucleotides are TGTGCCAGCAGCTCTGACAGGAACACTGAAGCTTTCTTT. As protein: CASSSDRNTEAFF.